This entry lists 25 T cell receptor beta chains sequenced from one sample in a study of Ad26.COV2.S vaccination and SARS-CoV-2 variants. Clones were sequenced by immunoSEQ multiplex PCR, and TCRdb holds only the in-frame ones, with some missing. The repertoire includes tens of thousands of clones, about four fifths of them detected once, and roughly 15% sits in the top ten. Sequences were derived from peripheral blood, sampled after recovery from COVID-19. Every receptor here comes from a human donor who had recovered from COVID-19.

The CDR3 is CASSKDSCETRTGVMNTEAFF. Here the CDR3 DNA reads TGTGCCAGCAGCAAAGACTCATGCGAAACTAGGACAGGGGTCATGAACACTGAAGCTTTCTTT. This sequence joins TRBV21-1 and TRBJ1-1; the table calls TRBD1, which could not be checked here. TRBV21-1 is a documented pseudogene. The CDR3 is 21 residues long.

The chain combines TRBV7-2 with TRBJ2-2; 8 nucleotides agree with TRBD2. Unmatched junction bases numbered 15, after V lost 5 bases and J lost 7 bases. Germline CDR1 SGHTA, CDR2 FQGNSA. The CDR3 contains 17 residues. CDR3 residues: CASSDTISSGNFGELFF. As DNA, the CDR3 is TGTGCCAGCAGCGACACAATCAGTAGCGGGAATTTCGGGGAGCTGTTTTTT.

Details on this clone: Other DNA sequences in this specimen translate into the identical CDR3. This chain uses TRBV29-1 with TRBJ1-2; D might be TRBD1 (6 bases). CDR1 and CDR2 from the germline V gene are SQVTM and ANQGSEA. The CDR3 totals 12 residues. V lost 3 bases, J lost 3 bases, and 8 bases lay in between. Here the CDR3 reads CSVDPGDYGYTF. In nucleotides, the CDR3 is TGCAGCGTTGACCCAGGGGACTATGGCTACACCTTC.

The chain carries TRBV5-1 and TRBJ2-5; D gene uncertain. This CDR3 has 14 amino acids. Germline V CDR1 and CDR2: SGHRS, YFSETQ. With 7 bases removed from V and 2 bases from J, the gap between germline ends came to 15 bases. The CDR3 protein is CASGAPGPQETQYF. The CDR3, as DNA: TGCGCCAGCGGAGCCCCCGGACCTCAAGAGACCCAGTACTTC.

The gene calls are TRBV5-1 and TRBJ2-7; tentatively, D is TRBD2 (6 bases). The CDR3 spans 14 residues. Germline V gives CDR1 SGHRS, CDR2 YFSETQ. V was cut by 4 bases and J by 0 bases, with 11 bases left in between. This CDR3 reads CASSPGTVSYEQYF. DNA of the CDR3: TGCGCCAGCAGCCCCGGGACTGTCTCCTACGAGCAGTACTTC.

The chain joins TRBV20-1 to TRBJ1-1; tentative D call: TRBD1 (5 bases). The length of the CDR3 is 11 residues. Trimming stripped 7 bases from V and 1 base from J, with 7 bases between. The V gene's germline CDR1 is DFQATT and CDR2 SNEGSKA (reference sequence). CDR3 protein: CSVDRNTEAFF. For the CDR3, the DNA is TGCAGTGTTGACAGGAACACTGAAGCTTTCTTT.

This chain links TRBV28 with TRBJ2-3; D gene ambiguous. V gave up 6 bases and J gave up 0 bases, with 22 bases separating them. Germline CDR1 MDHEN, CDR2 SYDVKM. The CDR3 length is 18 residues. CDR3: CASRQLFPGRASTDTQYF. The CDR3 DNA reads TGTGCCAGCAGACAACTATTCCCCGGCAGAGCTAGCACAGATACGCAGTATTTT.

The chain joins TRBV25-1 to TRBJ1-4; perhaps TRBD1 as D (5 bases). The V end was cut by 2 bases, the J end by 7 bases, with 14 bases between. This CDR3 contains 15 residues. Germline CDR1 reads MGHDK; CDR2 reads SYGVNS. The DNA of the CDR3 is TGTGCCAGCAGTGAAATGGCAGGGATGGCTGAAAAACTGTTTTTT. Translated, it gives CASSEMAGMAEKLFF.

The chain links TRBV21-1 to TRBJ2-3; the table's D call of TRBD2 was not tested on the DNA. TRBV21-1 is a pseudogene locus. The CDR3 runs to 16 residues. The DNA for the CDR3 is TGTGCCAGCAGCAAAGTAGGGACTACCGTCACAGATACGCAGTATTTT. It codes for CASSKVGTTVTDTQYF.

The chain has TRBV21-1 and TRBJ2-7; the DNA was not used to check the table's D call, TRBD2. TRBV21-1 is recorded as a pseudogene. This CDR3 spans 15 amino acids. In nucleotides, the CDR3 is TGTGCCAGCAGCCTAGTGGGAGGGCCTCCCTACGAGCAGTACTTC. Its translation is CASSLVGGPPYEQYF.

This chain connects TRBV6-6 to TRBJ2-7; 8 bases match TRBD2. CDR1 and CDR2 from the germline V gene are MNHNY and SVGAGI (reference sequence). The V gene end was trimmed by 2 bases and the J gene end by 5 bases; junction bases not matched to a gene: 11. CDR3 length: 16 residues. The CDR3 sequence: CASSYRGGDHRDEQYF. The DNA of the CDR3 is TGTGCCAGCAGTTACCGGGGGGGAGACCATCGGGACGAGCAGTACTTC.

This sequence joins TRBV7-2 and TRBJ2-2; possibly TRBD1 for D (6 bases). Trimming left V 8 bases short and J 4 bases short, with 20 bases between. There are 16 residues in the CDR3. Germline CDR1 SGHTA, CDR2 FQGNSA. As DNA, the CDR3 is TGTGCCAGCCGACGATTGACCAGGGGCCTCACCGGGGAGCTGTTTTTT. Its translation is CASRRLTRGLTGELFF.

J is TRBJ2-2 and V is TRBV6-5; possible D gene TRBD1, 6 bases. The CDR3 has 13 amino acids. Trimming removed 6 bases at V and 5 bases at J, with 10 bases between. Germline values: CDR1 MNHEY, CDR2 SVGAGI. DNA for the CDR3: TGTGCCAGCAGCCCAGGGGTGACCGGGGAGCTGTTTTTT. This gives the protein CASSPGVTGELFF.

This clone was seen a few times. The genes are TRBV27 and TRBJ2-7, with 8 bases lining up with TRBD1. Trimming cost V 4 bases and J 1 base; bases outside gene matches: 9. The CDR3 consists of 16 residues. Germline values: CDR1 MNHEY, CDR2 SMNVEV (reference sequence). This CDR3 is CASSSLTGGSSYEQYF. CDR3 coding DNA: TGTGCCAGCAGTTCTCTTACAGGGGGGAGTTCCTACGAGCAGTACTTC.

The chain has TRBV10-1 and TRBJ2-3, with 12 bases identical to TRBD2. The germline gives CDR1 WNHNN, CDR2 SYGVQD (reference sequence). The CDR3 is 15 amino acids. V lost 0 bases, J lost 6 bases, and 1 base stayed unmatched. The CDR3 protein is CASSESGTSGDTQYF. For the CDR3, the DNA is TGCGCCAGCAGTGAGTCAGGGACTAGCGGGGATACGCAGTATTTT.

The chain recombines TRBV3-1 (or the pseudogene TRBV3-2) with TRBJ2-1; D gene ambiguous. V shed 1 base and J shed 8 bases, with 9 bases lying between them. Per the germline V gene, CDR1 is LGHDT and CDR2 is YNNKEL (reference sequence). CDR3 length: 13 residues. The CDR3 nucleotides read TGTGCCAGCAGCCAAGTGATACGGGATGAGCAGTTCTTC. Translating gives CASSQVIRDEQFF.

CDR3 protein: CASRETGRMETQYF. The DNA for the CDR3 is TGTGCCAGCAGGGAGACAGGGAGGATGGAGACCCAGTACTTC. The rearrangement joins TRBV6-5 to TRBJ2-5; D perhaps matches TRBD1 (7 bases). This CDR3 has 14 amino acids. V was trimmed by 6 bases and J by 5 bases, leaving 16 bases between them. The V gene's germline CDR1 is MNHEY and CDR2 SVGAGI.

This CDR3 is CASSTPGGLRGEAFF. The CDR3 DNA is TGTGCCAGCAGTACCCCCGGAGGGTTGAGGGGTGAAGCTTTCTTT. The J gene is TRBJ1-1, the V gene TRBV28, with a weak D call TRBD1 (5 bases). Germline V gene sequence: CDR1 MDHEN, CDR2 SYDVKM. Trimming removed 5 bases at V and 7 bases at J, with 20 bases between. This CDR3 has 15 residues.

The V call is TRBV28, the J call TRBJ1-2; D is uncertain. Trimming removed 7 bases at V and 4 bases at J, with 13 bases between. Germline V gene data show CDR1 as MDHEN and CDR2 as SYDVKM. The CDR3 spans 13 residues. This CDR3 reads CASTPSGSYGYTF. In DNA form, the CDR3 reads TGTGCCAGCACCCCTTCCGGGTCCTATGGCTACACCTTC.

The rearrangement uses TRBV18 and TRBJ2-7, with unresolved D. CDR1 KGHSH and CDR2 LQKENI come from the germline V gene. V was cut by 2 bases and J by 3 bases, with 2 bases left in between. This CDR3 is built from 11 residues. CDR3 bases: TGTGCCAGCTCACCAGACTACGAGCAGTACTTC. Translated: CASSPDYEQYF.

The chain has TRBV27 and TRBJ2-7; 10 bases align to TRBD1. This CDR3 is 15 amino acids long. Unmatched junction bases numbered 10, after V lost 7 bases and J lost 4 bases. Germline V gives CDR1 MNHEY, CDR2 SMNVEV (reference sequence). The CDR3 here is CASNAGQGLVYEQYF. Here the CDR3 DNA reads TGTGCCAGCAATGCGGGACAGGGGCTTGTGTACGAGCAGTACTTC.

V and J are TRBV3-1 (or the pseudogene TRBV3-2) and TRBJ2-2, with 14 bases identical to TRBD2. With 3 bases clipped from V and 6 bases from J, the junction kept 9 bases outside the gene matches. The CDR3 has 18 amino acids. CDR1 and CDR2 from the germline V gene are LGHDT and YNNKEL (reference sequence). The CDR3 sequence is CASSQKGLAGDVAGELFF. In nucleotides, the CDR3 is TGTGCCAGCAGCCAGAAGGGACTAGCGGGAGATGTCGCCGGGGAGCTGTTTTTT.

The CDR3 here is CASSFGANTEAFF. For the CDR3, the DNA is TGCGCCAGCAGCTTCGGGGCGAACACTGAAGCTTTCTTT. The rearrangement links TRBV5-1 to TRBJ1-1, with a weak D call TRBD1 (5 bases). The CDR3 runs to 13 residues. Germline values: CDR1 SGHRS, CDR2 YFSETQ. V was cut by 2 bases and J by 1 base, with 6 bases left in between.

A single count supports this clone. The chain uses TRBV7-3 and TRBJ1-5; D unresolved. Germline CDR1 SGHTA, CDR2 FQGTGA. The V and J ends lost 5 bases and 3 bases respectively, with 14 bases between them. This CDR3 region has 15 residues. The CDR3, as DNA: TGTGCCAGCAGCCCGGACGGGGAAGTCAATCAGCCCCAGCATTTT. It yields the protein CASSPDGEVNQPQHF.

This clone appeared a few times. The genes are TRBV4-3 and TRBJ2-1, with D unresolved. Trimming left V 1 base short and J 2 bases short, with 15 bases between. Germline V CDR1 and CDR2: LGHNA, YSLEER. The CDR3 runs to 17 residues. The chain's CDR3 is CASSQVRGLPPYNEQFF. CDR3 DNA sequence: TGCGCCAGCAGCCAAGTCCGTGGGCTTCCTCCCTACAATGAGCAGTTCTTC.